These 26 T cell receptor beta chains were sequenced from one sample in a study of T cells in Graves' hyperthyroidism and ophthalmopathy. Amplified regions were TCR beta CDR3 sequences from RNA transcripts. HTBI primers were used for first-round RT-PCR of the TCR CDR3. TCRdb reprocessed the multiplex PCR reads via MiXCR and lists one record per CDR3 protein. The sample lists about 560,000 distinct CDR3 sequences; roughly 50% were seen once. Sample: peripheral blood or thyroid tissue (not recorded which). These TCRs come from a woman aged 18-29 years with Graves' hyperthyroidism.

This chain connects TRBV7-9 to TRBJ1-2; D is possibly TRBD1 (5 bases). Germline lookup yields CDR1 SEHNR and CDR2 FQNEAQ (reference sequence). Trimming cost V 0 bases and J 4 bases, with 18 bases left between them. The CDR3 loop spans 17 amino acids. The CDR3 bases are TGTGCCAGCAGCTTAGCGAGGGGCCCATTCGACTTCTATGGCTACACCTTC. Protein: CASSLARGPFDFYGYTF.

V usage is TRBV25-1 and J usage is TRBJ2-3; the D gene is possibly TRBD2 (5 bases). From germline, CDR1 is MGHDK and CDR2 SYGVNS. The CDR3 totals 14 residues. V was clipped by 4 bases and J by 6 bases, with 14 bases between them. CDR3 amino acids: CASSARERADTQYF. The CDR3 DNA follows: TGTGCCAGCAGTGCTAGGGAGCGCGCCGATACGCAGTATTTT.

Remarks on this clonotype: A much larger clone differs from this one at a single base, so this may be a read error. The chain is built from TRBV2 and TRBJ1-4, with 9 bases matching TRBD1. Germline V CDR1 and CDR2: SNHLY, FYNNEI. V shed 3 bases and J 4 bases; nucleotides not matched to a gene: 3. This CDR3 is 15 amino acids long. This CDR3 reads CASSDAGQGNEKLFF. The CDR3 DNA is TGTGCCAGCAGTGATGCGGGACAGGGTAATGAAAAACTGTTTTTT.

The chain recombines TRBV19 with TRBJ1-2; maybe TRBD1 (5 bases). Germline CDR1 and CDR2: LNHDA and SQIVND (reference sequence). Trimming shortened V by 1 base and J by 8 bases, and 14 bases separated the two germline ends. The CDR3 totals 14 residues. CDR3 in amino acids: CASSIGPGPWGYTF. CDR3 in DNA: TGTGCCAGTAGTATAGGACCAGGGCCGTGGGGCTACACCTTC.

Worth noting for this clonotype: The junction does not match germline at one end; this may be a read error. The genes are TRBV7-2 and TRBJ1-2; possibly TRBD1 for D (6 bases). The CDR3 runs 15 residues. CDR1 and CDR2 (germline): SGHTA, FQGNSA. CDR3 region: CATSSTPGANYGYTF. CDR3 in DNA: TGTGCCACCAGCTCCACCCCAGGGGCGAACTATGGCTACACCTTC.

The chain employs TRBV10-3 and TRBJ1-6; 9 bases line up with TRBD1. This CDR3 contains 13 residues. The V gene's germline CDR1 is ENHRY and CDR2 SYGVKD. The junction had 8 bases not matched to a gene; V was cut back by 7 bases and J by 13 bases. CDR3 sequence (DNA): TGTGCCATCAACGCGGGACAGGGATGGCCCCTCCACTTT. Translating gives CAINAGQGWPLHF.

On this clonotype itself: A clone one base away is much larger, so this may be a read error. The chain links TRBV25-1 to TRBJ1-4; D gene unclear. Germline loops: CDR1 MGHDK, CDR2 SYGVNS. The length of the CDR3 is 15 residues. CDR3 in amino acids: CVSSFAGPKSEKLFF. CDR3 sequence (DNA): TGTGTCAGCAGTTTTGCGGGCCCAAAATCCGAAAAACTGTTTTTT.

The chain carries TRBV25-1 and TRBJ1-6; D unclear. The CDR3 spans 14 residues. Trimming removed 4 bases at V and 7 bases at J, with 11 bases between. The germline gives CDR1 MGHDK, CDR2 SYGVNS. The CDR3 region has the DNA TGTGCCAGCAGTGTGAGGGTGGGCAATTCACCCCTCCACTTT. It is translated as CASSVRVGNSPLHF. The complete variable domain, with remaining parts taken from reference TRBV25-1 and TRBJ1-6, reads EADIYQTPRYLVIGTGKKITLECSQTMGHDKMYWYQQDPGMELHLIHYSYGVNSTEKGDLSSESTVSRIRTEHFPLTLESARPSHTSQYLCASSVRVGNSPLHFGNGTRLTVT.

This clonotype was seen repeatedly, ten times or more. CDR3 sequence reads: CASSPGTSGSFNEQYF. The CDR3 nucleotides read TGCGCCAGCAGCCCCGGGACTAGCGGGAGTTTCAACGAGCAGTACTTC. The V gene is TRBV4-1, the J gene TRBJ2-7, with 14 bases lining up with TRBD2. In germline, CDR1 is MGHRA, CDR2 YSYEKL. V lost 4 bases to trimming and J lost 5 bases; unmatched junction nucleotides: 7. There are 16 residues in the CDR3.

This rearrangement joins TRBV25-1 to TRBJ1-3, with unresolved D. The CDR3 loop spans 12 amino acids. V was cut by 0 bases and J by 3 bases, with 0 bases left in between. The germline V gene encodes CDR1 MGHDK and CDR2 SYGVNS. The CDR3 loop is CASSEYGNTIYF. DNA for the CDR3: TGTGCCAGCAGTGAATATGGAAACACCATATATTTT.

The chain joins TRBV7-2 to TRBJ2-5; 11 nucleotides match TRBD1. The CDR3 length is 15 residues. Germline lookup yields CDR1 SGHTA and CDR2 FQGNSA. V was clipped by 7 bases and J by 5 bases; unmatched bases: 9. This chain's CDR3 is CASTKDRGLRETQYF. The CDR3 nucleotides read TGTGCCAGCACTAAGGACAGGGGGCTGAGGGAGACCCAGTACTTC. The complete variable domain, with remaining parts taken from reference TRBV7-2 and TRBJ2-5, reads GAGVSQSPSNKVTEKGKDVELRCDPISGHTALYWYRQSLGQGLEFLIYFQGNSAPDKSGLPSDRFSAERTGGSVSTLTIQRTQQEDSAVYLCASTKDRGLRETQYFGPGTRLLVL.

This clonotype was recorded a few times. The chain combines TRBV25-1 with TRBJ2-5, with TRBD1 identical over 9 bases. The CDR3 runs 14 residues. V shed 6 bases, J shed 2 bases, and the junction held 4 bases outside the gene matches. Germline lookup yields CDR1 MGHDK and CDR2 SYGVNS. The CDR3 DNA reads as TGTGCCAGCAGAACCGACAGGGGGCAAGAGACCCAGTACTTC. It specifies CASRTDRGQETQYF.

The table lists this clonotype with many counts. The chain couples TRBV20-1 to TRBJ1-1; 7 bases map to TRBD1. In germline, CDR1 is DFQATT, CDR2 SNEGSKA (reference sequence). CDR3 length: 13 amino acids. The trim removed 4 bases at V and 3 bases at J, leaving 5 bases unmatched. CDR3 bases: TGCAGTGCTATACAGGGGTTGGACACTGAAGCTTTCTTT. Translation gives CSAIQGLDTEAFF.

The chain recombines TRBV7-2 with TRBJ1-2; the D gene is possibly TRBD1 (6 bases). Looked up from germline, CDR1 is SGHTA and CDR2 is FQGNSA. Trimming pared 5 bases from V and 2 bases from J, leaving 15 bases between. The CDR3 is 15 amino acids. The CDR3 DNA reads TGTGCCAGCAGCATAGGGTACAGGGAAAACTATGGCTACACCTTC. Protein sequence: CASSIGYRENYGYTF.

This clonotype was picked up a small number of times. This chain links TRBV7-2 with TRBJ1-1, with D possibly TRBD1 on 5 matching bases. V dropped 2 bases and J dropped 8 bases, with 18 bases sitting between them. From germline, CDR1 is SGHTA and CDR2 FQGNSA. The CDR3 length is 15 residues. The CDR3 DNA follows: TGTGCCAGCAGCTTAATAAGGGACTTGCTTTCCGAAGCTTTCTTT. This gives the protein CASSLIRDLLSEAFF.

V and J are TRBV10-3 and TRBJ1-3, with D perhaps matching TRBD1 (5 bases). Trimming took off 4 bases at V and 2 bases at J, with 6 bases between the two ends. The germline V gene has CDR1 ENHRY and CDR2 SYGVKD. This CDR3 region has 13 residues. The chain's CDR3 is CAISGGTGNTIYF. The CDR3 region has the DNA TGTGCCATCAGTGGGGGGACTGGAAACACCATATATTTT.

A word on this clonotype: This could be a read error, since a much larger clone is one nucleotide away. This chain connects TRBV19 to TRBJ2-7; 10 bases map to TRBD1. CDR1 LNHDA and CDR2 SQIVND come from the germline V gene (reference sequence). J lost 1 base, V lost 11 bases, and 8 bases had no gene match. This CDR3 spans 14 amino acids. The CDR3 DNA sequence: TGTGCCGGCACAAGGACAGGGGGTTCCTACGAGCAGTACTTC. It specifies CAGTRTGGSYEQYF.

This clonotype occurred a few times. The rearrangement links TRBV5-1 to TRBJ1-1, with D unclear. The V end was cut by 4 bases, the J end by 4 bases, with 14 bases between. This CDR3 is 14 amino acids long. Per germline, CDR1 SGHRS and CDR2 YFSETQ. The CDR3 DNA reads as TGCGCCAGCAGCCCGCCACGCGCCGGCACTGAAGCTTTCTTT. Translated: CASSPPRAGTEAFF.

The chain carries TRBV10-3 and TRBJ1-3; 11 positions agree with TRBD1. Germline CDR1 and CDR2: ENHRY and SYGVKD. V was clipped by 4 bases and J by 7 bases; unmatched bases: 0. CDR3 length: 13 amino acids. The CDR3 region has the DNA TGTGCCATCAGTGGGGACAGGGGGAACACCATATATTTT. Its protein product is CAISGDRGNTIYF.

The chain has TRBV20-1 and TRBJ1-1; D possibly corresponds to TRBD1 (5 bases). V gave up 0 bases and J gave up 2 bases, with 16 bases separating them. The germline V gene has CDR1 DFQATT and CDR2 SNEGSKA (reference sequence). CDR3 size: 16 residues. For the CDR3, the DNA is TGCAGTGCTAGAGATAACGGTCCAGGGTACAACACTGAAGCTTTCTTT. Amino acids: CSARDNGPGYNTEAFF.

This clonotype was detected only a few times. V and J are TRBV5-1 and TRBJ2-7; D unclear. Germline V gene data show CDR1 as SGHRS and CDR2 as YFSETQ. This CDR3 is 15 amino acids long. Trimming took 0 bases from V and 4 from J, leaving 14 bases between them. CDR3 in amino acids: CASSLEGVPSYEQYF. The CDR3 coding sequence is TGCGCCAGCAGCTTGGAGGGCGTCCCATCGTACGAGCAGTACTTC.

This rearrangement joins TRBV7-3 to TRBJ2-5, with D tentatively TRBD2 (5 bases). Trimming stripped 4 bases from V and 0 bases from J, with 9 bases between. From germline, CDR1 is SGHTA and CDR2 FQGTGA. The CDR3 extends over 14 amino acids. CDR3 amino acids: CASSSTSNQETQYF. In nucleotides, the CDR3 is TGTGCCAGCAGCTCCACTAGTAACCAAGAGACCCAGTACTTC.

The chain links TRBV2 to TRBJ2-7, with a weak D call TRBD1 (6 bases). Trimming pared 6 bases from V and 5 bases from J, leaving 14 bases between. CDR3 length equals 13 residues. Germline values: CDR1 SNHLY, CDR2 FYNNEI. The DNA of the CDR3 is TGTGCCAGCAGGGCCGGGGCAGGGGACGAGCAGTACTTC. Protein: CASRAGAGDEQYF.

As regards this clonotype: Compared with germline, one end of the junction differs, possibly owing to a read error. The gene calls are TRBV7-9 and TRBJ2-7; a weak D match, TRBD2 (5 bases). The CDR3 length is 14 residues. CDR1 is SEHNR, CDR2 FQNEAQ, per germline (reference sequence). CDR3 sequence: CASSSDTSAYQQYF. The CDR3 nucleotides read TGTGCCAGCAGCTCCGACACTAGTGCCTACCAGCAGTACTTC. Using reference TRBV7-9 and TRBJ2-7 for the parts outside the CDR3, the full variable domain is DTGVSQNPRHKITKRGQNVTFRCDPISEHNRLYWYRQTLGQGPEFLTYFQNEAQLEKSRLLSDRFSAERPKGSFSTLEIQRTEQGDSAMYLCASSSDTSAYQQYFGPGTRLTVT.

This clonotype was detected many times. The CDR3 protein is CASSQGSGTEAFF. The CDR3 region has the DNA TGTGCCAGCAGTCAGGGGTCGGGCACTGAAGCTTTCTTT. V and J are TRBV7-3 and TRBJ1-1; D is perhaps TRBD1 (6 bases). The CDR3 extends over 13 amino acids. Deletions cut 6 bases from V and 4 bases from J, with 12 bases between. Germline V gene lookup returns CDR1 SGHTA and CDR2 FQGTGA.

V is TRBV20-1 and J is TRBJ1-6; TRBD1 might be the D (5 bases). V lost 2 bases, J lost 3 bases, and 20 bases lay in between. CDR1 is DFQATT, CDR2 SNEGSKA, per germline (reference sequence). The CDR3 is 18 amino acids. The DNA for the CDR3 is TGCAGTGCTAGACGGGTGCAGGGACTTAACTTCTATAATTCACCCCTCCACTTT. This translates into CSARRVQGLNFYNSPLHF.